A selection of T cell receptor beta chains follows, all from one sample in a study of T cell changes during pregnancy in multiple sclerosis. TCRdb's table, derived via immunoSEQ multiplex PCR, lists solely in-frame clones and lacks some. This table has over 40,000 clones, about 90% appearing once. Sequencing was performed on peripheral blood, taken in the second trimester of pregnancy. These receptors were collected from a female donor in good health, enrolled as a control in a pregnancy study. Each CDR3 is given with its conserved first and last residue. D genes are given only for firm matches. Expanded clones are given a class, and other clones once, few, many or no size at all.

d_gene | j_gene | abundance | v_gene | CDR3aa | CDR3nt
TRBD1 | TRBJ1-5 | NA | TRBV28 | CASWYGRGANQPQHF | TGTGCCAGCTGGTATGGCAGGGGGGCCAATCAGCCCCAGCATTTT
TRBD2 | TRBJ2-1 | NA | TRBV19 | CASSIAGGPISEQFF | TGTGCCAGTAGTATAGCGGGGGGGCCGATCAGTGAGCAGTTCTTC
NA | TRBJ1-1 | NA | TRBV28 | CASSPRVRPEAFF | TGTGCCAGCAGTCCCAGGGTTAGGCCTGAAGCTTTCTTT
TRBD1 | TRBJ1-1 | NA | TRBV19 | CASSRTGGSAYTEAFF | TGTGCCAGTAGTAGGACAGGAGGTTCCGCGTACACTGAAGCTTTCTTT
TRBD2 | TRBJ2-5 | NA | TRBV5-6 | CASSLRLAGIETQYF | TGTGCCAGCAGCTTGAGATTAGCGGGCATTGAGACCCAGTACTTC
NA | TRBJ1-1 | NA | TRBV5-1 | CASSLGGVATEAFF | TGCGCCAGCAGCTTGGGGGGGGTCGCTACTGAAGCTTTCTTT
TRBD2 | TRBJ2-5 | NA | TRBV4-1 | CASSQDGGRAVVGQETQYF | TGCGCCAGCAGCCAGGATGGCGGGAGGGCCGTTGTTGGTCAAGAGACCCAGTACTTC
TRBD1 | TRBJ1-2 | NA | TRBV9 | CASRDSGTGVHGYTF | TGTGCCAGCAGGGACAGTGGGACAGGGGTGCATGGCTACACCTTC
NA | TRBJ2-7 | NA | TRBV20-1 | CSARSYEQYF | TGCAGTGCCCGGTCTTACGAGCAGTACTTC
NA | TRBJ1-1 | NA | TRBV5-6 | CASSPSGGYTEAFF | TGTGCCAGCAGCCCCAGCGGGGGGTACACTGAAGCTTTCTTT
NA | TRBJ2-5 | NA | TRBV18 | CASSPTEETQYF | TGTGCCAGCTCACCCACAGAGGAGACCCAGTACTTC
NA | TRBJ1-2 | NA | TRBV9 | CASSPQGLKIEGYTF | TGTGCCAGCAGCCCCCAGGGGCTAAAGATCGAGGGCTACACCTTC
NA | TRBJ2-1 | NA | TRBV30 | CAWSLQVGQFF | TGTGCCTGGAGTCTTCAGGTAGGGCAGTTCTTC
TRBD2 | TRBJ2-2 | NA | TRBV4-2 | CASSQGTSGTDGAGELFF | TGTGCCAGCAGCCAAGGTACTAGCGGGACGGATGGAGCCGGGGAGCTGTTTTTT
NA | TRBJ1-1 | NA | TRBV19 | CASSGTRDTEAFF | TGTGCCAGTTCCGGGACAAGGGACACTGAAGCTTTCTTT
NA | TRBJ1-3 | NA | TRBV5-1 | CASSRGPGAAAGNTIYF | TGCGCCAGCAGCCGGGGTCCAGGGGCGGCTGCTGGAAACACCATATATTTT
TRBD2 | TRBJ2-5 | NA | TRBV5-1 | CASSSGSGGGGETQYF | TGCGCCAGCAGCTCCGGCAGCGGGGGCGGGGGGGAGACCCAGTACTTC
TRBD2 | TRBJ2-3 | NA | TRBV19 | CASSPGLARSTDTQYF | TGTGCCAGTAGTCCGGGACTAGCGAGGAGCACAGATACGCAGTATTTT
TRBD2 | TRBJ2-2 | NA | TRBV5-1 | CASRRRGGLSNTGELFF | TGCGCCAGCAGGAGGCGGGGGGGCCTATCAAACACCGGGGAGCTGTTTTTT
NA | TRBJ1-1 | NA | TRBV6-6 | CASSYVGGNTEAFF | TGTGCCAGCAGTTACGTCGGCGGGAACACTGAAGCTTTCTTT
NA | TRBJ2-5 | NA | TRBV19 | CASSMNGRGTQYF | TGTGCCAGTAGTATGAATGGTAGGGGGACCCAGTACTTC
TRBD1 | TRBJ1-5 | NA | TRBV19 | CASSIGGGAGQPQHF | TGTGCCAGTAGTATAGGAGGGGGCGCAGGTCAGCCCCAGCATTTT
TRBD2 | TRBJ2-1 | NA | TRBV30 | CAWSRSGGAYNEQFF | TGTGCCTGGAGCCGAAGCGGGGGGGCCTACAATGAGCAGTTCTTC
TRBD1 | TRBJ2-3 | NA | TRBV5-6 | CASSGTGGTDTQYF | TGTGCCAGCAGCGGTACAGGGGGCACAGATACGCAGTATTTT
NA | TRBJ1-4 | NA | TRBV15 | CATSRVGSRDEKLFF | TGTGCCACCAGCAGAGTGGGTAGCAGAGATGAAAAACTGTTTTTT
TRBD2 | TRBJ2-1 | NA | TRBV5-5 | CASSAGLVIEQFF | TGTGCCAGCAGCGCCGGACTAGTCATCGAGCAGTTCTTC
TRBD2 | TRBJ2-5 | NA | TRBV19 | CASSPTSGRSLETQYF | TGTGCCAGTAGTCCAACTAGCGGGAGAAGCTTAGAGACCCAGTACTTC
NA | TRBJ2-1 | NA | TRBV6-5 | CASSNAVREQFF | TGTGCCAGCAGTAACGCGGTACGGGAGCAGTTCTTC
NA | TRBJ1-4 | NA | TRBV4-1 | CASSQPRLGASNEKLFF | TGCGCCAGCAGCCAACCCCGCCTAGGGGCCTCTAATGAAAAACTGTTTTTT
TRBD1 | TRBJ1-1 | NA | TRBV5-1 | CASSFQDRGTEAFF | TGCGCCAGTAGCTTCCAGGACAGGGGTACTGAAGCTTTCTTT
TRBD2 | TRBJ2-1 | NA | TRBV19 | CASTPLAGGENEQFF | TGTGCCAGTACCCCTCTAGCGGGAGGGGAGAATGAGCAGTTCTTC
NA | TRBJ2-7 | NA | TRBV15 | CATGGDRVLSSEQYF | TGTGCCACCGGCGGGGACCGGGTGTTATCGAGTGAGCAGTACTTC
NA | TRBJ1-2 | NA | TRBV11-2 | CASSPGTPAGGYTF | TGTGCCAGCAGCCCCGGGACTCCGGCGGGTGGCTACACCTTC
TRBD2 | TRBJ2-5 | NA | TRBV5-1 | CASSLGPLAGGQETQYF | TGCGCCAGCAGCTTGGGCCCCTTAGCGGGAGGGCAAGAGACCCAGTACTTC
NA | TRBJ1-3 | NA | TRBV7-2 | CASSHGGSGNTIYF | TGTGCCAGCAGTCACGGGGGTTCTGGAAACACCATATATTTT
NA | TRBJ2-3 | NA | TRBV10-1 | CASSEGGIDTQYF | TGCGCCAGCAGTGAGGGGGGGATAGATACGCAGTATTTT
NA | TRBJ1-1 | NA | TRBV6-4 | CASSAMGGNTEAFF | TGTGCCAGCAGTGCGATGGGAGGGAACACTGAAGCTTTCTTT
NA | TRBJ2-3 | NA | TRBV19 | CASSIARGATDTQYF | TGTGCCAGTAGTATAGCCAGGGGGGCGACAGATACGCAGTATTTT
NA | TRBJ2-1 | few | TRBV7-2 | CASSPLNLSEQFF | TGTGCCAGCAGCCCACTCAATCTTAGTGAGCAGTTCTTC
NA | TRBJ2-7 | few | TRBV15 | CATSRDRARPSYEQYF | TGTGCCACCAGCAGAGACCGAGCGCGGCCCTCCTACGAGCAGTACTTC
NA | TRBJ2-7 | NA | TRBV5-5 | CASSLRTASYEQYF | TGTGCCAGCAGCTTGAGGACAGCCTCCTACGAGCAGTACTTC
NA | TRBJ2-1 | NA | TRBV19 | CATSPGYNEQFF | TGTGCCACCTCCCCCGGGTACAATGAGCAGTTCTTC
TRBD1 | TRBJ1-1 | NA | TRBV29-1 | CSVGGAGGRGTEAFF | TGCAGCGTTGGGGGGGCAGGGGGCCGGGGCACTGAAGCTTTCTTT
TRBD2 | TRBJ2-3 | NA | TRBV5-1 | CASSLARLAGGSSNTQYF | TGCGCCAGCAGCTTGGCCAGACTAGCGGGGGGATCGAGTAATACGCAGTATTTT
NA | TRBJ1-3 | NA | TRBV4-1 | CASSQDRSRSGNTIYF | TGCGCCAGCAGCCAAGATCGGAGCCGCTCTGGAAACACCATATATTTT
TRBD1 | TRBJ1-2 | NA | TRBV4-3 | CASSQEPGQGFYGYTF | TGCGCCAGCAGCCAAGAACCGGGACAGGGCTTCTATGGCTACACCTTC
NA | TRBJ2-7 | NA | TRBV19 | CASSPWEGGEQYF | TGTGCCAGTAGTCCATGGGAGGGGGGGGAGCAGTACTTC
NA | TRBJ1-2 | NA | TRBV4-2 | CASSLRTDANYGYTF | TGTGCCAGCAGCCTCCGGACAGATGCTAACTATGGCTACACCTTC
NA | TRBJ2-2 | NA | TRBV11-2 | CASSSVRDLNTGELFF | TGTGCCAGCAGCTCCGTCCGGGACTTAAACACCGGGGAGCTGTTTTTT
TRBD2 | TRBJ2-7 | NA | TRBV5-6 | CASSLVAGGTYEQYF | TGTGCCAGCAGCTTGGTAGCGGGAGGGACCTACGAGCAGTACTTC
TRBD2 | TRBJ2-2 | NA | TRBV15 | CATSRDLAGTGELFF | TGTGCCACCAGCAGAGATCTAGCGGGCACCGGGGAGCTGTTTTTT
NA | TRBJ1-5 | few | TRBV5-5 | CASSFEGSDNQPQHF | TGTGCCAGCAGCTTTGAGGGATCTGACAATCAGCCCCAGCATTTT
NA | TRBJ2-2 | NA | TRBV7-8 | CASSLGTDTGELFF | TGTGCCAGCAGCTTAGGGACAGACACCGGGGAGCTGTTTTTT
NA | TRBJ1-2 | NA | TRBV19 | CASSIGEYPNYGYTF | TGTGCCAGTAGTATAGGAGAGTACCCCAACTATGGCTACACCTTC